The present TCR beta chain was sequenced within a study of T cells in Graves' hyperthyroidism and ophthalmopathy. Study background: Upon initial diagnosis and before any treatment, peripheral blood was collected. Study-wide results and caveats: Before onset, by a median of approximately 6.8 months, the model predicted ophthalmopathy. From stable hyperthyroidism, ophthalmopathy was set apart by a 13 V-J model.

This clonotype was seen at least ten times. The antigen remains undetermined. Patients with uncontrolled infections, other autoimmune diseases, pregnancy or lactation were excluded. The CDR3 runs to 17 residues. Germline-derived CDR1 and CDR2 are DFQATT and SNEGSKA (reference sequence). V was clipped by 6 bases and J by 0 bases; unmatched bases: 8. Researchers amplified the TCR beta CDR3 regions from RNA transcripts. A set of HTBI primers served as the primers for a first-round RT-PCR of the TCR CDR3. TCRdb analysed the multiplex PCR reads with MiXCR anew, one entry per CDR3 protein. The data show approximately 380,000 distinct CDR3 sequences, about a fifth seen once.

The source is a man aged 18 to 30 with Graves' ophthalmopathy. The sequenced material came from blood. V and J are TRBV20-1 and TRBJ2-3, with 14 bases matching TRBD2. The CDR3 DNA is TGCAGTGCGACGAGCCGACTAGCGGGGGGGAGCACAGATACGCAGTATTTT. Translation: CSATSRLAGGSTDTQYF.